This TCR beta chain was sequenced during a study of shared clonotypes between healthy human individuals. As for the study in general: There were three CD4 naive, three CD4 memory, two CD8 naive and one CD8 memory plates per donor.

CD4+ cell separation produced CD45RA+ naive and CD45RA-negative memory subsets. This CDR3 comprises 15 residues. V lost 4 bases to trimming and J lost 1 base, with 12 bases between them. Germline V gene lookup returns CDR1 SGHNT and CDR2 YYREEE (reference sequence). In the case of this clone: The antigen remains undetermined.

TCRdb's copy holds only in-frame clones and misses some; the assay was immunoSEQ multiplex PCR. Of 190,000 or so clones listed, 65% to 80% were seen once; the top ten hold about 10%. General observations from the study: Naive subsets usually exceeded memory subsets in estimated richness. Several donors showed sharing of about 4.7% of naive CD4 clonotypes.

The chain is built from TRBV5-4 and TRBJ2-1; TRBD2 might be the D (7 bases). The material sequenced was memory CD4+ T cells sorted from blood. The subset is: CD45RA-negative fraction. This TCR came from a man in his thirties or forties in good health. CDR3 protein: CASSPGGLSYNEQFF. The CDR3 bases are TGTGCCAGCAGCCCGGGGGGCCTTTCCTACAATGAGCAGTTCTTC.